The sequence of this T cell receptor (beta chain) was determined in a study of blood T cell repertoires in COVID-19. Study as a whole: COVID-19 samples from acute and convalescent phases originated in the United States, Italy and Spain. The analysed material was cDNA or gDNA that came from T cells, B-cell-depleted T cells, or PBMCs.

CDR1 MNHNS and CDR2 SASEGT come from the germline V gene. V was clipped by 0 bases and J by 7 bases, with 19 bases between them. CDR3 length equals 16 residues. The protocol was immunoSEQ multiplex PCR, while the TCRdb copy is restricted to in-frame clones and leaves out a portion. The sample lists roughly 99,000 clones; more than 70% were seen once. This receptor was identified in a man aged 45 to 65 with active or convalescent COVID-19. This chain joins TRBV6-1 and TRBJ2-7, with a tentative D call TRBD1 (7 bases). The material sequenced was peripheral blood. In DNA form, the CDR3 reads TGTGCCAGCAGTGAAGCGGGGACAGCGGGCCTGTGGGAGCAGTACTTC. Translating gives CASSEAGTAGLWEQYF.